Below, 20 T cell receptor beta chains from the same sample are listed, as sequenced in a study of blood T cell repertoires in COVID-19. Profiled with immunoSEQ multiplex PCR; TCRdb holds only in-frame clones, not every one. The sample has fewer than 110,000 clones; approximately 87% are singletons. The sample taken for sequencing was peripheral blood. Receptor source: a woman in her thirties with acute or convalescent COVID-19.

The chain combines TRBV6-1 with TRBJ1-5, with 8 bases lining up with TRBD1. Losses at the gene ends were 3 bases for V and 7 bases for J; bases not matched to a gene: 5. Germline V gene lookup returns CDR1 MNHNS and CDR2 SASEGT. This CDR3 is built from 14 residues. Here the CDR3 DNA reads TGTGCCAGCAGTGAGGCACAGGGGGGGCAGCCCCAGCATTTT. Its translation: CASSEAQGGQPQHF.

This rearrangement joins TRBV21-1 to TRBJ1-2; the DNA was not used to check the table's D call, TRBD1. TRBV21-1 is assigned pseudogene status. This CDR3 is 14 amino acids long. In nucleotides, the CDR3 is TGTGCCAGCAGCCGACATAGGGGTAACTATGGCTACACCTTC. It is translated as CASSRHRGNYGYTF.

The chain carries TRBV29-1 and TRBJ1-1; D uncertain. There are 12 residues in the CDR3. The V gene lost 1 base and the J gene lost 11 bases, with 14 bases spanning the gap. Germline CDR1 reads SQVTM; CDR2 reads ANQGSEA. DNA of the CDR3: TGCAGCGTTGAAGCAAGTTTCAAACATGCTTTCTTT. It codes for CSVEASFKHAFF. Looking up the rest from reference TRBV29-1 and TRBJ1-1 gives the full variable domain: SAVISQKPSRDICQRGTSLTIQCQVDSQVTMMFWYRQQPGQSLTLIATANQGSEATYESGFVIDKFPISRPNLTFSTLTVSNMSPEDSSIYLCSVEASFKHAFFGQGTRLTVV.

The CDR3 here is CSVVNFFSGQYF. For the CDR3, the DNA is TGCAGCGTTGTTAATTTCTTTTCAGGGCAGTACTTC. The chain is built from TRBV29-1 and TRBJ2-7, with D uncertain. CDR1 and CDR2 from the germline V gene are SQVTM and ANQGSEA. This CDR3 contains 12 residues. Between the trimmed V and J ends, which lost 4 bases and 9 bases, there was a span of 16 bases.

The DNA of the CDR3 is TGTGCCAGTAATCTACAGGGGGCGCCTTCGAACACCGGGGAGCTGTTTTTT. It codes for CASNLQGAPSNTGELFF. V is TRBV19 and J is TRBJ2-2; 9 nucleotides agree with TRBD1. Trimming removed 7 bases from V and 0 bases from J; junction bases left unmatched: 9. CDR3 size: 17 residues. Germline V gene lookup returns CDR1 LNHDA and CDR2 SQIVND (reference sequence).

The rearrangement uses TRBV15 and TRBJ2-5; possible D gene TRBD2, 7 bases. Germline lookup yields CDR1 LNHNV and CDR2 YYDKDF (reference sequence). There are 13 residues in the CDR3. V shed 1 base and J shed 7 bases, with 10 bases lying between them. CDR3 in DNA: TGTGCCACCAGCAGAGGAGGGGGGGGGACCCAGTACTTC. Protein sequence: CATSRGGGGTQYF.

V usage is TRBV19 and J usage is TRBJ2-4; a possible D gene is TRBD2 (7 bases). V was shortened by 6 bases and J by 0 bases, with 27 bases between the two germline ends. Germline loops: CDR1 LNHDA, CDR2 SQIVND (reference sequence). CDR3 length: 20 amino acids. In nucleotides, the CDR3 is TGTGCCAGTAGCATGAGCGGGATGCAGAACAGGGCCCTAGCCAAAAACATTCAGTACTTC. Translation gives CASSMSGMQNRALAKNIQYF.

The CDR3 reads CSASRPGGMNTEAFF. The DNA for the CDR3 is TGCAGTGCTAGTCGGCCAGGGGGCATGAACACTGAAGCTTTCTTT. The genes are TRBV20-1 and TRBJ1-1; 8 bases align to TRBD1. There are 15 residues in the CDR3. The trim removed 3 bases at V and 0 bases at J, leaving 6 bases unmatched. Germline assignment: CDR1 DFQATT and CDR2 SNEGSKA (reference sequence).

CDR3: CASSEGRHNSPLHF. The DNA for the CDR3 is TGTGCCAGCAGTGAAGGGCGGCACAATTCACCCCTCCACTTT. V is TRBV2 and J is TRBJ1-6; D is uncertain. The CDR3 extends over 14 amino acids. The V gene lost 1 base and the J gene lost 7 bases, with 8 bases spanning the gap. Germline CDR1 reads SNHLY; CDR2 reads FYNNEI. Full variable domain (remainder filled in from reference TRBV2 and TRBJ1-6): EPEVTQTPSHQVTQMGQEVILRCVPISNHLYFYWYRQILGQKVEFLVSFYNNEISEKSEIFDDQFSVERPDGSNFTLKIRSTKLEDSAMYFCASSEGRHNSPLHFGNGTRLTVT.

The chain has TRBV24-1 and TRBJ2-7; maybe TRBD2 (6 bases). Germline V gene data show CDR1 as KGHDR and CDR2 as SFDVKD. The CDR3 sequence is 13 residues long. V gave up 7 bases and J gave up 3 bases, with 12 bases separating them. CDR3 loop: CATRGAGSYEQYF. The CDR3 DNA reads TGTGCCACCAGGGGAGCGGGCAGCTACGAGCAGTACTTC.

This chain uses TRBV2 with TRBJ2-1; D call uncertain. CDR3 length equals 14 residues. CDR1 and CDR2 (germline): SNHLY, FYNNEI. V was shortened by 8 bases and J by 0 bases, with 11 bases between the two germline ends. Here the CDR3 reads CASCGQSSYNEQFF. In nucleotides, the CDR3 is TGTGCCAGCTGCGGTCAGAGCTCCTACAATGAGCAGTTCTTC.

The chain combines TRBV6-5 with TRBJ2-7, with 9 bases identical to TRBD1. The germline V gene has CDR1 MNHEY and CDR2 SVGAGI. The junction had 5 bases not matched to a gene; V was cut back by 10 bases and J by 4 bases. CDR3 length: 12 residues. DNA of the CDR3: TGTGCCACCCGGGACAGGGTATACGAGCAGTACTTC. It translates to CATRDRVYEQYF.

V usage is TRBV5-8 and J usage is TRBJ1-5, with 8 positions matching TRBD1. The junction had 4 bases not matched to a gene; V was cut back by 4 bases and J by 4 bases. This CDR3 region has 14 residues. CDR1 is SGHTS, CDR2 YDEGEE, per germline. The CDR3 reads CASSPDRENQPQHF. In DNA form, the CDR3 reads TGTGCCAGCAGCCCGGACAGGGAGAATCAGCCCCAGCATTTT. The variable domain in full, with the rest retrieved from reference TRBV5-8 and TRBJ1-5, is EAGVTQSPTHLIKTRGQQATLRCSPISGHTSVYWYQQALGLGLQFLLWYDEGEERNRGNFPPRFSGRQFPNYSSELNVNALELEDSALYLCASSPDRENQPQHFGDGTRLSIL.

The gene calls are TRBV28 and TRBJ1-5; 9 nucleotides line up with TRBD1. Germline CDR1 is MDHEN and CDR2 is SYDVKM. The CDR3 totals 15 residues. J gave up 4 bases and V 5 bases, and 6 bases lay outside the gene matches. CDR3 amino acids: CASSTGTGNNQPQHF. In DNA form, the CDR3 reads TGTGCCAGCAGTACAGGGACAGGGAATAATCAGCCCCAGCATTTT.

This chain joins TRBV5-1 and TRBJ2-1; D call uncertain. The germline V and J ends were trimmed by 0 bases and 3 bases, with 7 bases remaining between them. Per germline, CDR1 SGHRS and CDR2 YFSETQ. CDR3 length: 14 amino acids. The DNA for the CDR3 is TGCGCCAGCAGCTTGGGCGCAGGCTACAATGAGCAGTTCTTC. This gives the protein CASSLGAGYNEQFF.

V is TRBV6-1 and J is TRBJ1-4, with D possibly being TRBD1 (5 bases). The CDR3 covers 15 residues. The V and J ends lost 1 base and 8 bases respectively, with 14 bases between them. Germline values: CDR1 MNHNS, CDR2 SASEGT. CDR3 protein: CASSEGGIAGEKLFF. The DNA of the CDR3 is TGTGCCAGCAGTGAAGGGGGGATCGCGGGGGAAAAACTGTTTTTT.

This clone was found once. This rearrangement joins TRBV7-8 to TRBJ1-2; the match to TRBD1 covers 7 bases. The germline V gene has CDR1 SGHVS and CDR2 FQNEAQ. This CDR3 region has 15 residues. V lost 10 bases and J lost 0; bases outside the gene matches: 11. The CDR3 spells CAIADRAKSNYGYTF. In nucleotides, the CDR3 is TGTGCCATCGCTGACAGGGCAAAATCTAACTATGGCTACACCTTC.

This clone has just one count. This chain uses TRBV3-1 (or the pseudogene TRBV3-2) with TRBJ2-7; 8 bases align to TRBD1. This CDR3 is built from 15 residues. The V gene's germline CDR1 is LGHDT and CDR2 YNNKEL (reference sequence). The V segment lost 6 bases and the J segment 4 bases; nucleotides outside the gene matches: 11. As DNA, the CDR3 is TGTGCCAGCAGTCGGACAGGGACCCCTTGGTACGAGCAGTACTTC. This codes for CASSRTGTPWYEQYF.

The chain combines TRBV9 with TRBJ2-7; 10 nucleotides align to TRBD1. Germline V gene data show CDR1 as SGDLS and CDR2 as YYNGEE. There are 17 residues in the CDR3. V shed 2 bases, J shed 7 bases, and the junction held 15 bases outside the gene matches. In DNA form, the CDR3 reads TGTGCCAGCAGCGTCGACGGACAGGGGGTTGAGTTCGGGGAGCAGTACTTC. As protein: CASSVDGQGVEFGEQYF.

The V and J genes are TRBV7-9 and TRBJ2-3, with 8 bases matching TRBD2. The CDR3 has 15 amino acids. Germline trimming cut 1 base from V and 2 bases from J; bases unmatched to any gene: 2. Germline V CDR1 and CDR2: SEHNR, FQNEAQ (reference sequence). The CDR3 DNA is TGTGCCAGCAGCTTAGGGCGGGGGGCCACAGATACGCAGTATTTT. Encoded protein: CASSLGRGATDTQYF.